What follows are 23 T cell receptor beta chains derived from one specimen sequenced in a study of cytomegalovirus exposure and HLA in healthy donors. In the PCR, 60 Vbeta and 13 Jbeta primers were used. Sequenced by immunoSEQ multiplex PCR; TCRdb stores in-frame clones only, minus some. In the table there are around 150,000 clones, roughly three quarters of which are singletons. Sequences were obtained from PBMCs. The receptors stem from a human donor in good health.

The rearrangement links TRBV6-1 to TRBJ2-3; 8 bases are a match to TRBD2. After removal of 4 bases from V and 4 bases from J, the junction contained 4 bases not matched to a gene. The germline V gene has CDR1 MNHNS and CDR2 SASEGT. This CDR3 spans 14 amino acids. DNA of the CDR3: TGTGCCAGCAGTGCAGGACTAGCAGCAGATACGCAGTATTTT. Translated, it gives CASSAGLAADTQYF.

The chain recombines TRBV25-1 with TRBJ1-4, with D maybe TRBD1 (5 bases). Germline V gene lookup returns CDR1 MGHDK and CDR2 SYGVNS. V lost 3 bases and J lost 7, with 15 bases in between. The CDR3 spans 15 residues. DNA for the CDR3: TGTGCCAGCAGTGACAAGCGGAGGGGCAGTGAAAAACTGTTTTTT. Translation gives CASSDKRRGSEKLFF. The whole variable domain, filled in from reference TRBV25-1 and TRBJ1-4, reads EADIYQTPRYLVIGTGKKITLECSQTMGHDKMYWYQQDPGMELHLIHYSYGVNSTEKGDLSSESTVSRIRTEHFPLTLESARPSHTSQYLCASSDKRRGSEKLFFGSGTQLSVL.

The chain links TRBV4-1 to TRBJ2-7; no definite D call. V lost 1 base and J 2 bases, leaving 12 bases between the germline ends. CDR1 is MGHRA, CDR2 YSYEKL, per germline. CDR3 length: 15 residues. This CDR3 reads CASSQVGSTTYEQYF. The CDR3, as DNA: TGCGCCAGCAGCCAAGTGGGCTCGACCACCTACGAGCAGTACTTC.

Details on this clone: Distinct nucleotide sequences in the sample also encode this CDR3. The V gene is TRBV6-1, the J gene TRBJ1-5, with D perhaps TRBD1 (5 bases). The germline V and J ends were trimmed by 0 bases and 6 bases, with 6 bases remaining between them. Germline CDR1 is MNHNS and CDR2 is SASEGT. The CDR3 has 13 amino acids. The CDR3 DNA sequence: TGTGCCAGCAGTGAAGCGGGGGGTCAGCCCCAGCATTTT. Amino acid sequence: CASSEAGGQPQHF.

The rearrangement uses TRBV7-6 and TRBJ1-5, with D perhaps matching TRBD1 (6 bases). CDR1 and CDR2 from the germline V gene are SGHVS and FNYEAQ. Trimming took off 1 base at V and 4 bases at J, with 11 bases between the two ends. CDR3 length: 15 residues. CDR3 DNA: TGTGCCAGCAGCTTAGGGGGGCGCGTTAATCAGCCCCAGCATTTT. Its protein is CASSLGGRVNQPQHF.

The V call is TRBV19, the J call TRBJ2-3, with TRBD2 as a possible D gene (6 bases). Germline assignment: CDR1 LNHDA and CDR2 SQIVND (reference sequence). V shed 7 bases and J shed 4 bases, with 9 bases lying between them. CDR3 size: 12 residues. The DNA of the CDR3 is TGTGCCAGTAATACGGGGGCAGATACGCAGTATTTT. Amino acids: CASNTGADTQYF. Supplemented by reference TRBV19 and TRBJ2-3, the full variable domain reads DGGITQSPKYLFRKEGQNVTLSCEQNLNHDAMYWYRQDPGQGLRLIYYSQIVNDFQKGDIAEGYSVSREKKESFPLTVTSAQKNPTAFYLCASNTGADTQYFGPGTRLTVL.

The chain carries TRBV18 and TRBJ2-7, with TRBD2 as a possible D gene (5 bases). This CDR3 has 13 residues. V lost 3 bases to trimming and J lost 2 bases, with 8 bases between them. CDR1 and CDR2 from the germline V gene are KGHSH and LQKENI. CDR3 protein: CASSPRETYEQYF. CDR3 coding DNA: TGTGCCAGCTCACCCCGGGAAACCTACGAGCAGTACTTC.

The chain is built from TRBV5-1 and TRBJ2-3; possibly TRBD2 for D (6 bases). CDR1 is SGHRS, CDR2 YFSETQ, per germline. Trimming pared 4 bases from V and 2 bases from J, leaving 14 bases between. The CDR3 sequence is 15 residues long. CDR3 protein: CASSPGAGFTDTQYF. Here the CDR3 DNA reads TGCGCCAGCAGCCCCGGAGCGGGCTTCACAGATACGCAGTATTTT.

J is TRBJ1-1 and V is TRBV9; D perhaps matches TRBD1 (6 bases). The CDR3 covers 17 residues. V dropped 0 bases and J dropped 7 bases, with 22 bases sitting between them. Germline CDR1 SGDLS, CDR2 YYNGEE. As DNA, the CDR3 is TGTGCCAGCAGCGTAGAAAGCGCGGGGGGCATTAGCGGTGAAGCTTTCTTT. This sequence encodes CASSVESAGGISGEAFF.

The chain carries TRBV5-1 and TRBJ1-3; the match to TRBD1 covers 8 bases. Germline V gene lookup returns CDR1 SGHRS and CDR2 YFSETQ. The CDR3 runs to 17 residues. J lost 4 bases, V lost 1 base, and 10 bases had no gene match. CDR3 in amino acids: CASSLRSGTGHGNTIYF. CDR3 in DNA: TGCGCCAGCAGCTTGAGGTCCGGGACAGGTCACGGAAACACCATATATTTT. The whole variable domain, filled in from reference TRBV5-1 and TRBJ1-3, reads KAGVTQTPRYLIKTRGQQVTLSCSPISGHRSVSWYQQTPGQGLQFLFEYFSETQRNKGNFPGRFSGRQFSNSRSEMNVSTLELGDSALYLCASSLRSGTGHGNTIYFGEGSWLTVV.

The sample holds a few counts of this clone. The chain couples TRBV5-4 to TRBJ1-1; D is undetermined. The CDR3 is 15 amino acids. Germline V CDR1 and CDR2: SGHNT, YYREEE (reference sequence). Between the trimmed V and J ends, which lost 4 bases and 1 base, there was a span of 14 bases. Here the CDR3 reads CASSISVAGNTEAFF. DNA for the CDR3: TGTGCCAGCAGCATATCCGTTGCGGGGAACACTGAAGCTTTCTTT.

The rearrangement joins TRBV2 to TRBJ1-1, with D tentatively TRBD1 (5 bases). The CDR3 extends over 14 amino acids. In germline, CDR1 is SNHLY, CDR2 FYNNEI. V lost 5 bases and J lost 4, with 14 bases in between. The CDR3 spells CASSPDRLATEAFF. CDR3 in DNA: TGTGCCAGCAGTCCAGACAGATTAGCCACTGAAGCTTTCTTT.

V is TRBV4-2 and J is TRBJ1-1, with 7 nucleotides matching TRBD1. Looked up from germline, CDR1 is LGHNA and CDR2 is YNFKEQ. V trimming: 1 base; J trimming: 2 bases; junction bases outside the gene matches: 7. The CDR3 covers 16 residues. Here the CDR3 reads CASSQARTGLNTEAFF. CDR3 in DNA: TGTGCCAGCAGCCAAGCCCGGACAGGCCTTAACACTGAAGCTTTCTTT.

The chain recombines TRBV5-1 with TRBJ2-7; tentatively, D is TRBD1 (5 bases). The CDR3 has 14 amino acids. V was clipped by 2 bases and J by 2 bases, with 11 bases between them. Germline assignment: CDR1 SGHRS and CDR2 YFSETQ. For the CDR3, the DNA is TGCGCCAGCAGCTTTGAACAGGCGACCTACGAGCAGTACTTC. Protein product: CASSFEQATYEQYF.

V is TRBV4-1 and J is TRBJ2-5; the match to TRBD1 covers 7 bases. Germline CDR1 is MGHRA and CDR2 is YSYEKL. The CDR3 spans 18 residues. J was trimmed by 3 bases and V by 3 bases; bases with no gene match: 16. CDR3 nucleotide sequence: TGCGCCAGCAGCCAGAGAAATACACTACAGGGGTCTAAAGAGACCCAGTACTTC. Translation: CASSQRNTLQGSKETQYF.

The chain recombines TRBV5-4 with TRBJ2-5; TRBD2 aligns across 10 bases. CDR1 and CDR2 from the germline V gene are SGHNT and YYREEE (reference sequence). V was pared by 3 bases and J by 5 bases, with 13 bases of the junction left unmatched. CDR3 length equals 17 residues. The CDR3 sequence is CASSYIRSGRAPETQYF. The CDR3 region has the DNA TGTGCCAGCAGCTACATCCGAAGCGGGAGGGCCCCCGAGACCCAGTACTTC.

In this sample, this clone turned up a few times. The V call is TRBV9, the J call TRBJ2-3, with D possibly TRBD2 on 6 matching bases. CDR1 is SGDLS and CDR2 is YYNGEE in the germline V gene. V was clipped by 2 bases and J by 2 bases, with 12 bases between them. This CDR3 has 15 residues. The CDR3: CASSVVGGTTDTQYF. In DNA, the CDR3 is TGTGCCAGCAGCGTTGTGGGCGGGACCACAGATACGCAGTATTTT.

This rearrangement joins TRBV6-7 to TRBJ1-2; 8 nucleotides agree with TRBD1. TRBV6-7 is an ORF, with its function uncertain. V trimming: 2 bases; J trimming: 8 bases; junction bases outside the gene matches: 4. CDR3 length: 13 amino acids. CDR3 DNA sequence: TGTGCCAGCAGTTACGGGACAGGCCACGGCTACACCTTC. It is translated as CASSYGTGHGYTF.

The chain couples TRBV7-6 to TRBJ2-7, with 8 bases aligning to TRBD1. This CDR3 contains 19 residues. Germline trimming cut 5 bases from V and 6 bases from J; bases unmatched to any gene: 24. Germline CDR1 SGHVS, CDR2 FNYEAQ. This CDR3 is CASSLTGQVGTGSLSEQYF. DNA of the CDR3: TGTGCCAGCAGCCTAACGGGACAGGTTGGGACTGGATCGTTATCCGAGCAGTACTTC. The full variable domain, its missing parts supplied by reference TRBV7-6 and TRBJ2-7, is GAGVSQSPRYKVTKRGQDVALRCDPISGHVSLYWYRQALGQGPEFLTYFNYEAQQDKSGLPNDRFSAERPEGSISTLTIQRTEQRDSAMYRCASSLTGQVGTGSLSEQYFGPGTRLTVT.

V gene TRBV28 combines with J gene TRBJ2-3; 9 bases are shared with TRBD2. Germline assignment: CDR1 MDHEN and CDR2 SYDVKM. J was trimmed by 4 bases and V by 3 bases; bases with no gene match: 11. The CDR3 extends over 17 amino acids. CDR3 DNA: TGTGCCAGCAGTTTTTTACTAGCGGGCTCGGGGGCAGATACGCAGTATTTT. It codes for CASSFLLAGSGADTQYF.

The rearrangement links TRBV18 to TRBJ2-1; 9 nucleotides match TRBD1. Looked up from germline, CDR1 is KGHSH and CDR2 is LQKENI. This CDR3 is built from 14 residues. Germline trimming cut 4 bases from V and 3 bases from J; bases unmatched to any gene: 1. The CDR3 coding sequence is TGTGCCAGCTCACGGACAGGGGACTACAATGAGCAGTTCTTC. Protein product: CASSRTGDYNEQFF.

This clone was detected once. This chain links TRBV7-9 with TRBJ2-1; D unclear. The germline V gene encodes CDR1 SEHNR and CDR2 FQNEAQ (reference sequence). The V gene lost 6 bases and the J gene lost 5 bases, with 14 bases spanning the gap. The CDR3 has 14 amino acids. CDR3 loop: CASREPLTDNEQFF. The CDR3 DNA reads as TGTGCCAGCAGAGAGCCACTTACTGACAATGAGCAGTTCTTC.

V and J are TRBV29-1 and TRBJ2-7; tentative D call: TRBD2 (6 bases). V lost 7 bases and J lost 2, with 12 bases in between. Germline V gene lookup returns CDR1 SQVTM and CDR2 ANQGSEA. The CDR3 runs to 12 residues. The CDR3 is CSGIGEAYEQYF. The CDR3 bases are TGCAGCGGGATTGGGGAGGCCTACGAGCAGTACTTC.